This T cell receptor (beta chain) appears in the sequencing data of a study of blood T cell repertoires in COVID-19. Study details: COVID-19 samples, acute and convalescent, were from the United States, Italy and Spain. PBMCs, B-cell-depleted T cells, or T cells were the source of the cDNA or gDNA that made up the material.

V was clipped by 1 base and J by 2 bases; unmatched bases: 20. The CDR3 spans 22 residues. Looked up from germline, CDR1 is KGHDR and CDR2 is SFDVKD. Authors' methods: Amplified reference gene primers provided the basis for estimating nucleated cell counts. The repertoire was sequenced with immunoSEQ multiplex PCR; TCRdb's copy has only in-frame clones and lacks some. The DNA was the basis for D and trimming; V, J and clone size are from that table. The table has roughly 97,000 clones, roughly nine tenths seen once. Sequencing was done on a sample of peripheral blood. The chain uses TRBV24-1 and TRBJ1-5; 9 positions agree with TRBD1. The clonotype originates from a human donor in a cohort sampled during active COVID-19. CDR3 nucleotide sequence: TGTGCCACCAGTGATTTTATGCTTTCCTCTTTACAGGGGGCCGGGCGCAATCAGCCCCAGCATTTT. Its translation is CATSDFMLSSLQGAGRNQPQHF.